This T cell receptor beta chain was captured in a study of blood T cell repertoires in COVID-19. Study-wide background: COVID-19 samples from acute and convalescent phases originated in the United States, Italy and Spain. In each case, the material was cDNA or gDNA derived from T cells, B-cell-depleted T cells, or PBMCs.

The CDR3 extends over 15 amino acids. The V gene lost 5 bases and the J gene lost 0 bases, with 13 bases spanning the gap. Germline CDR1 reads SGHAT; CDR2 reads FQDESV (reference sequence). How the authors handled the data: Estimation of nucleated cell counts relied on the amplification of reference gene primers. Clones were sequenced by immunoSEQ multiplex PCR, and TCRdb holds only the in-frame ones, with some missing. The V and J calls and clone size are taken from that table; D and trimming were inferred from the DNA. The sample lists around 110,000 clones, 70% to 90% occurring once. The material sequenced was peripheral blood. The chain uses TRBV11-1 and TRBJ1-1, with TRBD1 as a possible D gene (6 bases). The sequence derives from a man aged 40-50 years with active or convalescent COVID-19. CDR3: CASSPGHQMNTEAFF. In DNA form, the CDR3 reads TGTGCCAGCAGCCCGGGACACCAAATGAACACTGAAGCTTTCTTT.